These 29 T cell receptor beta chains came from one sample sequenced in a study of cytomegalovirus exposure and HLA in healthy donors. With 60 Vbeta and 13 Jbeta primers, the PCR was carried out. Clones were read by immunoSEQ multiplex PCR, and TCRdb kept only the in-frame ones, dropping some. This table has 100,000 to 150,000 clones, approximately 81% appearing once. The sample taken for sequencing was PBMCs. The receptors shown here come from a man aged 18-30 years in good health and CMV-seronegative.

In this sample, this clone turned up once. V gene TRBV20-1 combines with J gene TRBJ2-1, with D tentatively TRBD2 (5 bases). Germline V gene sequence: CDR1 DFQATT, CDR2 SNEGSKA (reference sequence). V lost 7 bases, J lost 8 bases, and 9 bases lay in between. The CDR3 length is 10 residues. This CDR3 reads CSGDGDEQFF. As DNA, the CDR3 is TGCAGTGGAGACGGGGATGAGCAGTTCTTC.

J is TRBJ2-2 and V is TRBV2; the D gene is possibly TRBD1 (5 bases). Trimming left V 7 bases short and J 8 bases short, with 20 bases between. CDR1 is SNHLY, CDR2 FYNNEI, per germline. The CDR3 is 15 amino acids. The CDR3 nucleotides read TGTGCCAGCAAGGGTTCGGACACGGTCTTGGGGGAGCTGTTTTTT. Its protein is CASKGSDTVLGELFF.

The J gene is TRBJ1-1, the V gene TRBV7-9, with 8 bases matching TRBD1. V dropped 1 base and J dropped 7; count of bases not matched to a gene: 8. Germline loops: CDR1 SEHNR, CDR2 FQNEAQ (reference sequence). This CDR3 spans 15 amino acids. The DNA for the CDR3 is TGTGCCAGCAGCTTAGACAGGACAGGGAAGGGTGAAGCTTTCTTT. It specifies CASSLDRTGKGEAFF.

This chain links TRBV7-6 with TRBJ2-4; 9 positions match TRBD2. J lost 2 bases, V lost 1 base, and 9 bases had no gene match. The CDR3 consists of 18 residues. Germline assignment: CDR1 SGHVS and CDR2 FNYEAQ. The CDR3 coding sequence is TGTGCCAGCAGCTTAGGACCGCTTGCGGGAGGGTCCAAAAACATTCAGTACTTC. It is translated as CASSLGPLAGGSKNIQYF.

The chain couples TRBV15 to TRBJ2-5; 7 bases align to TRBD2. V lost 0 bases, J lost 0 bases, and 13 bases stayed unmatched. This CDR3 has 19 amino acids. Germline values: CDR1 LNHNV, CDR2 YYDKDF (reference sequence). The CDR3 loop is CATSRDDALAEMYQETQYF. The CDR3 DNA sequence: TGTGCCACCAGCAGAGATGATGCCCTAGCGGAAATGTACCAAGAGACCCAGTACTTC.

The gene calls are TRBV18 and TRBJ2-3, with a tentative D call TRBD2 (6 bases). Between the trimmed V and J ends, which lost 0 bases and 6 bases, there was a span of 10 bases. This CDR3 spans 14 amino acids. CDR1 and CDR2 from the germline V gene are KGHSH and LQKENI. CDR3 amino acids: CASSPPGGADTQYF. CDR3 nucleotides: TGTGCCAGCTCACCACCGGGGGGAGCGGATACGCAGTATTTT.

The rearrangement links TRBV19 to TRBJ2-3, with 8 positions matching TRBD2. Per germline, CDR1 LNHDA and CDR2 SQIVND (reference sequence). This CDR3 region has 15 residues. With V trimmed by 8 bases and J by 2 bases, 9 bases remained unmatched. Written as DNA, the CDR3 is TGTGCCAGTCTCGGGAGGGGGGGGAACACAGATACGCAGTATTTT. Residues: CASLGRGGNTDTQYF.

This clone was counted once. The chain links TRBV21-1 to TRBJ1-4. TRBV21-1 is reported as a pseudogene. This CDR3 region has 11 residues. The CDR3 spells CAGGGVEKLFF. CDR3 in DNA: TGTGCCGGGGGAGGAGTAGAAAAACTGTTTTTT.

The V call is TRBV27, the J call TRBJ2-6, with TRBD1 matching over 7 bases. From germline, CDR1 is MNHEY and CDR2 SMNVEV (reference sequence). The CDR3 extends over 15 amino acids. V shed 6 bases, J shed 2 bases, and the junction held 4 bases outside the gene matches. CDR3 protein: CASRPGTAGANVLTF. The CDR3 DNA sequence: TGTGCCAGCAGGCCCGGGACAGCTGGGGCCAACGTCCTGACTTTC.

The V gene is TRBV7-6, the J gene TRBJ1-2; weak D call: TRBD1 (5 bases). The germline V gene encodes CDR1 SGHVS and CDR2 FNYEAQ. With 5 bases removed from V and 8 bases from J, the gap between germline ends came to 15 bases. The CDR3 contains 13 residues. Here the CDR3 reads CASSADGAGGYTF. The CDR3 bases are TGTGCCAGCAGCGCCGACGGGGCGGGGGGCTACACCTTC.

This chain joins TRBV4-3 and TRBJ1-1; 8 bases align to TRBD1. V lost 3 bases and J lost 0; bases outside the gene matches: 6. The CDR3 consists of 16 residues. The V gene's germline CDR1 is LGHNA and CDR2 YSLEER. In nucleotides, the CDR3 is TGCGCCAGCAGCCAGGGGGACAGGCTCATGAACACTGAAGCTTTCTTT. Translation gives CASSQGDRLMNTEAFF.

The rearrangement links TRBV5-1 to TRBJ2-4; TRBD2 aligns across 12 bases. The germline V gene encodes CDR1 SGHRS and CDR2 YFSETQ. CDR3 length: 17 amino acids. Unmatched junction bases numbered 14, after V lost 4 bases and J lost 9 bases. The CDR3 spells CASSLGTSGLRGVIQYF. CDR3 DNA: TGCGCCAGCAGCCTGGGGACTAGCGGGTTGAGGGGAGTCATTCAGTACTTC.

A few counts support this clone. This chain joins TRBV30 and TRBJ1-2, with 7 bases lining up with TRBD1. The CDR3 contains 14 residues. Germline V gene lookup returns CDR1 GTSNPN and CDR2 SVGIG (reference sequence). V lost 2 bases, J lost 4 bases, and 7 bases stayed unmatched. CDR3 DNA: TGTGCCTGGAGTAGCTTGGGGACAGCCTATGGCTACACCTTC. Its protein is CAWSSLGTAYGYTF.

The CDR3 reads CASTLRDRMNTEAFF. CDR3 bases: TGTGCCAGTACTTTGCGGGACAGGATGAACACTGAAGCTTTCTTT. This sequence joins TRBV19 and TRBJ1-1, with 8 bases matching TRBD1. This CDR3 is 15 amino acids long. Germline loops: CDR1 LNHDA, CDR2 SQIVND (reference sequence). After removal of 7 bases from V and 0 bases from J, the junction contained 7 bases not matched to a gene.

This clone was seen once. The chain couples TRBV14 to TRBJ1-4; D is unresolved. The CDR3 length is 17 residues. Germline CDR1 reads SGHDN; CDR2 reads FVKESK. With 2 bases removed from V and 4 bases from J, the gap between germline ends came to 17 bases. DNA of the CDR3: TGTGCCAGCAGCCAAAAGATGGGGAGCGGGTATAATGAAAAACTGTTTTTT. Protein sequence: CASSQKMGSGYNEKLFF.

The rearrangement joins TRBV7-9 to TRBJ1-2; TRBD1 matches at 11 bases. J gave up 0 bases and V 5 bases, and 5 bases lay outside the gene matches. Germline V CDR1 and CDR2: SEHNR, FQNEAQ (reference sequence). The CDR3 extends over 16 amino acids. CDR3 bases: TGTGCCAGCAGCCTGGACAGGGGGCGAGCTAACTATGGCTACACCTTC. It encodes CASSLDRGRANYGYTF. The variable domain in full, completed from reference TRBV7-9 and TRBJ1-2, reads DTGVSQNPRHKITKRGQNVTFRCDPISEHNRLYWYRQTLGQGPEFLTYFQNEAQLEKSRLLSDRFSAERPKGSFSTLEIQRTEQGDSAMYLCASSLDRGRANYGYTFGSGTRLTVV.

This clone showed up just a few times. The chain uses TRBV5-4 and TRBJ2-5; 8 bases fit TRBD1. Germline CDR1 and CDR2: SGHNT and YYREEE (reference sequence). This CDR3 comprises 14 residues. The J segment lost 1 base and the V segment lost 4 bases, leaving 3 bases of the junction unmatched. For the CDR3, the DNA is TGTGCCAGCAGCCCCGGGACAGGCCAAGAGACCCAGTACTTC. Amino acid sequence: CASSPGTGQETQYF.

This clone was seen more than once but under ten times. This chain connects TRBV30 to TRBJ1-1; possibly TRBD1 for D (6 bases). Germline V CDR1 and CDR2: GTSNPN, SVGIG (reference sequence). This CDR3 is built from 14 residues. Trimming removed 3 bases at V and 6 bases at J, with 17 bases between. The CDR3 DNA is TGTGCCTGGAGCGGACAGAGATTTGCCTCTGAAGCTTTCTTT. The encoded protein is CAWSGQRFASEAFF.

DNA of the CDR3: TGCGCCAGCAGTCCGGGACAGGGAGAAGAGACCCAGTACTTC. Encoded protein: CASSPGQGEETQYF. V is TRBV4-3 and J is TRBJ2-5; 9 nucleotides match TRBD1. V lost 6 bases and J lost 3; bases outside the gene matches: 5. CDR1 is LGHNA and CDR2 is YSLEER in the germline V gene. The CDR3 runs 14 residues.

This rearrangement joins TRBV30 to TRBJ2-2, with D possibly being TRBD2 (6 bases). CDR3 size: 12 residues. Germline V CDR1 and CDR2: GTSNPN, SVGIG (reference sequence). The germline V and J ends were trimmed by 5 bases and 7 bases, with 11 bases remaining between them. In DNA, the CDR3 is TGTGCCTGGTCCTGGGGGGTCGGGGAGCTGTTTTTT. It yields the protein CAWSWGVGELFF.

The chain combines TRBV7-6 with TRBJ2-1; D gene unclear. Trimming pared 1 base from V and 10 bases from J, leaving 11 bases between. The CDR3 has 13 residues. Germline assignment: CDR1 SGHVS and CDR2 FNYEAQ. CDR3 in amino acids: CASSLESRAEQFF. The CDR3 coding sequence is TGTGCCAGCAGCTTAGAGTCCCGTGCGGAGCAGTTCTTC.

The chain couples TRBV5-1 to TRBJ2-3; D is possibly TRBD1 (6 bases). Trimming left V 4 bases short and J 2 bases short, with 11 bases between. Germline V gene data show CDR1 as SGHRS and CDR2 as YFSETQ. The CDR3 extends over 14 amino acids. The CDR3, as DNA: TGCGCCAGCAGCCCATCGGGACACACAGATACGCAGTATTTT. Protein product: CASSPSGHTDTQYF.

The gene calls are TRBV7-9 and TRBJ1-1; 9 bases fit TRBD1. Germline trimming cut 3 bases from V and 1 base from J; bases unmatched to any gene: 6. Germline values: CDR1 SEHNR, CDR2 FQNEAQ (reference sequence). The CDR3 runs 16 residues. The CDR3 is CASSLVRQGENTEAFF. As DNA, the CDR3 is TGTGCCAGCAGCTTGGTGCGACAGGGGGAGAACACTGAAGCTTTCTTT.

The J gene is TRBJ2-7, the V gene TRBV4-3, with 9 bases fitting TRBD1. The V segment lost 4 bases and the J segment 5 bases; nucleotides outside the gene matches: 12. The germline V gene has CDR1 LGHNA and CDR2 YSLEER. The CDR3 has 16 amino acids. CDR3 DNA: TGCGCCAGCAGCCCTCATCTGACAGGGGGAATCGACGAGCAGTACTTC. This sequence encodes CASSPHLTGGIDEQYF.

The chain links TRBV2 to TRBJ2-7, with TRBD1 matching over 12 bases. Germline V gene lookup returns CDR1 SNHLY and CDR2 FYNNEI. The trim removed 4 bases at V and 2 bases at J, leaving 3 bases unmatched. CDR3 length equals 15 residues. This chain's CDR3 is CASSVGQGAPYEQYF. The CDR3 DNA is TGTGCCAGCAGTGTGGGACAGGGGGCGCCCTACGAGCAGTACTTC.

This clone was detected a few times. The chain uses TRBV7-8 and TRBJ1-1; 8 nucleotides match TRBD1. V lost 1 base, J lost 5 bases, and 6 bases stayed unmatched. Looked up from germline, CDR1 is SGHVS and CDR2 is FQNEAQ. The CDR3 covers 15 residues. In nucleotides, the CDR3 is TGTGCCAGCAGCTTAGTTTCAGGGGGCGGAACTGAAGCTTTCTTT. Its translation: CASSLVSGGGTEAFF.

The V gene is TRBV7-8, the J gene TRBJ1-1, with D uncertain. V shed 5 bases and J shed 0 bases, with 10 bases lying between them. CDR1 SGHVS and CDR2 FQNEAQ come from the germline V gene. CDR3 length: 14 residues. CDR3 region: CASSPGILNTEAFF. The CDR3 region has the DNA TGTGCCAGCAGCCCTGGCATCTTGAACACTGAAGCTTTCTTT.

This clone came up a few times. The rearrangement links TRBV7-9 to TRBJ1-4, with D possibly TRBD1 on 6 matching bases. From germline, CDR1 is SEHNR and CDR2 FQNEAQ (reference sequence). This CDR3 comprises 15 residues. V lost 0 bases and J 6 bases, leaving 11 bases between the germline ends. The chain's CDR3 is CASSLASGGYEKLFF. The CDR3 nucleotides read TGTGCCAGCAGCTTAGCGTCGGGGGGCTATGAAAAACTGTTTTTT.

V and J are TRBV7-8 and TRBJ2-3, with D possibly TRBD1 on 6 matching bases. V shed 5 bases and J shed 0 bases, with 12 bases lying between them. CDR3 size: 15 residues. The germline CDR1 and CDR2 sequences are SGHVS and FQNEAQ. The CDR3 loop reads CASSRTQGSTDTQYF. As DNA, the CDR3 is TGTGCCAGCAGCAGAACACAGGGCAGCACAGATACGCAGTATTTT.